A selection of T cell receptor beta chains follows, all from one sample in a study of blood T cell repertoires in COVID-19. Assay used: immunoSEQ multiplex PCR; TCRdb lists only in-frame clones, some missing. This sample has about 240,000 clones, with roughly 85% found just once. Sequenced input: peripheral blood. These receptors were obtained from a woman between 18 and 29 years old with acute or convalescent COVID-19. Both conserved end residues are part of each CDR3. Each record gives: J gene, V gene, clone size, D gene, CDR3 DNA, CDR3 protein. The D gene is left open where the match is weak. Rows give clone size only sometimes, using once, few, many, or a class for an expanded clone.

>TRBJ2-7|TRBV12-3/TRBV12-4|-|-
TGTGCCAGCAGTCTCGGGGTTACCTACGAGCAGTACTTC
CASSLGVTYEQYF
>TRBJ2-3|TRBV3-1/TRBV3-2|-|TRBD2
TGTGCCAGCAGCCAAGACCCCGGAGCTGCGGGAGTATCTGCGGATACGCAGTATTTT
CASSQDPGAAGVSADTQYF
>TRBJ2-3|TRBV30|once|-
TGTGCCTGGTGTCGGGCGGGCTCCCCAGATACGCAGTATTTT
CAWCRAGSPDTQYF
>TRBJ2-1|TRBV27|-|TRBD1
TGTGCCAGCAGTTTATATTTCGGGACAGGGGCCTACAATGAGCAGTTCTTC
CASSLYFGTGAYNEQFF
>TRBJ1-5|TRBV19|-|TRBD1
TGTGCCAGTAGTATAGATCGGGACAGGGGGCACAATCAGCCCCAGCATTTT
CASSIDRDRGHNQPQHF
>TRBJ2-6|TRBV7-2|-|-
TGTGCCAGCAGCCTACAGGGTACTGGGGCCAACGTCCTGACTTTC
CASSLQGTGANVLTF
>TRBJ2-7|TRBV6-1|few|TRBD2
TGTGCCAGCAGTGAATGGCTAGCGGGAGCTCAGGAGCAGTACTTC
CASSEWLAGAQEQYF
>TRBJ2-1|TRBV6-4|-|TRBD2
TGTGCCAGCAGTGAGGGACTAGCGAGCAATGAGCAGTTCTTC
CASSEGLASNEQFF
>TRBJ1-2|TRBV6-5|-|TRBD1
TGTGCCAGCAGTTACTCAGGGGACAGGGTGTATGGCTACACCTTC
CASSYSGDRVYGYTF
>TRBJ1-2|TRBV27|-|-
TGTGCCAGCAGTTTACGCCAAGCTGGTGGCTACACCTTC
CASSLRQAGGYTF
>TRBJ1-1|TRBV7-9|few|TRBD1
TGTGCCAGCCGTGAACCGGGACAGGGGGCTGTGTACTACACTGAAGCTTTCTTT
CASREPGQGAVYYTEAFF
>TRBJ1-2|TRBV12-3/TRBV12-4|few|-
TGTGCCAGCACCCCGTCCCACTATGGCTACACCTTC
CASTPSHYGYTF
>TRBJ1-6|TRBV2|-|-
TGTGCCAGCAGTGAAGACAGACTAAATTCACCCCTCCACTTT
CASSEDRLNSPLHF
>TRBJ1-6|TRBV7-8|-|-
TGTGCCAGCAGCTTGGGACACTCCTATAATTCACCCCTCCACTTT
CASSLGHSYNSPLHF
>TRBJ2-7|TRBV5-5|-|TRBD2
TGTGCCAGCAGCCTATCACTAGCGGGAACCTACGAGCAGTACTTC
CASSLSLAGTYEQYF
>TRBJ2-1|TRBV27|-|-
TGTGCCAGCAGTTTATCGAGATACAATGAGCAGTTCTTC
CASSLSRYNEQFF
>TRBJ2-1|TRBV7-2|once|-
TGTGCCAGCAGCTGGAGGGAACAGGGGAATGAGCAGTTCTTC
CASSWREQGNEQFF
>TRBJ2-2|TRBV9|-|-
TGTGCCAGCAGCGTAGGTGGCGGGATGAACACCGGGGAGCTGTTTTTT
CASSVGGGMNTGELFF
>TRBJ2-4|TRBV27|-|-
TGTGCCAGCAGTTCCCGGGGGATAGCCAAAAACATTCAGTACTTC
CASSSRGIAKNIQYF
>TRBJ1-5|TRBV11-2|-|-
TGTGCCAGCAGCGACAACAGGTTTTTCAATAGCAATCAGCCCCAGCATTTT
CASSDNRFFNSNQPQHF
>TRBJ2-3|TRBV10-3|-|-
TGTGCCATCAGCCCGGGACACAATTCTGCGCAGTATTTT
CAISPGHNSAQYF
>TRBJ2-1|TRBV6-2/TRBV6-3|-|TRBD2
TGTGCCAGCAGTTACCGTACTAGCGGATACTCCTACAATGAGCAGTTCTTC
CASSYRTSGYSYNEQFF
>TRBJ2-1|TRBV29-1|-|TRBD2
TGCAGCCCTGGAGTAGCGGGAGGGCCTGAGCTGTTCTTC
CSPGVAGGPELFF
>TRBJ2-1|TRBV27|-|-
TGTGCCAGCAGTCAAACAGCTACTGAGCAGTTCTTC
CASSQTATEQFF
>TRBJ1-3|TRBV4-1|once|TRBD1
TGCGCCAGCAGCCACCCGGGACAGGGCACCTCTGGAAACACCATATATTTT
CASSHPGQGTSGNTIYF
>TRBJ2-1|TRBV7-2|-|-
TGTGCCAGCAGCCAAGACTTGTCCTACAATGAGCAGTTCTTC
CASSQDLSYNEQFF
>TRBJ2-7|TRBV4-3|-|TRBD2
TGCGCCAGCAGCCCCGGAGGCGGGAGATACACCTACGAGCAGTACTTC
CASSPGGGRYTYEQYF
>TRBJ1-3|TRBV27|once|-
TGTGCCAGCAGTTTATGGGGCCCAAGCGACACCATATATTTT
CASSLWGPSDTIYF
>TRBJ2-2|TRBV28|-|-
TGTGCCAGCAGCAGTCCACCGGGGACAGAAGATAGCGGGGCGAACACCGGGGAGCTGTTTTTT
CASSSPPGTEDSGANTGELFF
>TRBJ2-2|TRBV11-2|-|-
TGTGCCAGCAGCTTAGATATGGGGAGGGGGAGACCAAACACCGGGGAGCTGTTTTTT
CASSLDMGRGRPNTGELFF